A selection of T cell receptor beta chains follows, all from one sample in a study of cytomegalovirus exposure and HLA in healthy donors. TCRdb keeps only in-frame clones here, not all; method: immunoSEQ multiplex PCR. Among 230,000 or so clones listed, around 90% were seen once. The material sequenced was PBMCs. These receptors all stem from a girl aged 2 to 9 in good health and CMV-seronegative. Each CDR3 is given with its conserved first and last residue. D genes are given only for firm matches. Clone size, where shown, is once, few, many, or a class for clones that have expanded.

>TRBJ2-1|.|TRBV11-3|.
TGTGCCAGCAGCCCTAGCCAGGAGGGCTACAATGAGCAGTTCTTC
CASSPSQEGYNEQFF
>TRBJ1-2|.|TRBV6-5|.
TGTGCCAGCAGTTTAGACAGTAACTATGGCTACACCTTC
CASSLDSNYGYTF
>TRBJ2-2|.|TRBV27|TRBD1
TGTGCCAGCAGCCTACAGGGGGTGGACACCGGGGAGCTGTTTTTT
CASSLQGVDTGELFF
>TRBJ2-7|.|TRBV6-1|.
TGTGCCAGCACGGAAAGCCTAGCGATGGACGAGCAGTACTTC
CASTESLAMDEQYF
>TRBJ2-7|few|TRBV6-5|TRBD1
TGTGCCAGCAGAACCGGGACAGGGGGTTCCTACGAGCAGTACTTC
CASRTGTGGSYEQYF
>TRBJ2-3|.|TRBV29-1|.
TGCAGCGCCCGTTGGCCAGGGCTTAGCACAGATACGCAGTATTTT
CSARWPGLSTDTQYF
>TRBJ2-2|.|TRBV2|.
TGTGCCAGCAGAGTAGGCGGAACCGGGGAGCTGTTTTTT
CASRVGGTGELFF
>TRBJ2-2|.|TRBV27|.
TGTGCCAGCAGTTTAACGGGGGCGAACACCGGGGAGCTGTTTTTT
CASSLTGANTGELFF
>TRBJ1-5|.|TRBV5-1|.
TGCGCCAGCAGCATTGGTGGCGGGAGCAATCAGCCCCAGCATTTT
CASSIGGGSNQPQHF
>TRBJ2-7|once|TRBV6-5|.
TGTGCCAGCAGTGAAGGAGGGGACAGAAGATACTTC
CASSEGGDRRYF
>TRBJ2-2|.|TRBV18|TRBD2
TGTGCCAGCTCACCCGTAGCGGGGACCGGGGAGCTGTTTTTT
CASSPVAGTGELFF
>TRBJ1-2|.|TRBV30|.
TGTGCCTGGAGTCCGGGAAATGGCTACACCTTC
CAWSPGNGYTF
>TRBJ2-7|.|TRBV7-9|.
TGTGCCAGCAGCTTACGTGTGGGGGCGGTCGGATACGAGCAGTACTTC
CASSLRVGAVGYEQYF
>TRBJ1-4|.|TRBV5-6|.
TGTGCCAGCAGCTTGGATAGAACAGGTCTGGGTGAAAAACTGTTTTTT
CASSLDRTGLGEKLFF
>TRBJ1-1|once|TRBV2|.
TGTGCCAGCAGTGACAGCGGCAGCTTTTACACTGAAGCTTTCTTT
CASSDSGSFYTEAFF
>TRBJ1-1|.|TRBV5-1|TRBD1
TGCGCCAGCAGCTTGACAGGGGTTGGGAGATTGAACACTGAAGCTTTCTTT
CASSLTGVGRLNTEAFF
>TRBJ2-3|.|TRBV5-3|TRBD2
TGTGCCAGAAGCTTGGAGGGGACTAGCGAAACCAAAACAGATACGCAGTATTTT
CARSLEGTSETKTDTQYF
>TRBJ1-5|.|TRBV28|TRBD1
TGTGCCAGCAGTCTAACCGGGACAGGGATCCAGCCCCAGCATTTT
CASSLTGTGIQPQHF
>TRBJ1-2|.|TRBV18|.
TGTGCCAGCTCGCAAACCCCCACAGGGCATAACTATGGCTACACCTTC
CASSQTPTGHNYGYTF
>TRBJ1-6|.|TRBV11-2|.
TGTGCCAGCAGCTTAGTGGCGGCCTATAATTCACCCCTCCACTTT
CASSLVAAYNSPLHF
>TRBJ1-1|.|TRBV30|TRBD1
TGTGCCCGACAGGGGGCCCCTCCCGGGAACACTGAAGCTTTCTTT
CARQGAPPGNTEAFF
>TRBJ2-1|.|TRBV7-8|.
TGTGCCAGCCAAATCGGGTCCTACAATGAGCAGTTCTTC
CASQIGSYNEQFF
>TRBJ1-1|.|TRBV2|TRBD1
TGTGCCAACCGGGACAGGGGGCTAAACACTGAAGCTTTCTTT
CANRDRGLNTEAFF
>TRBJ2-1|once|TRBV6-7|TRBD2
TGTGCCAGCAGTCGACTAGCTTCCCCGTTCTTC
CASSRLASPFF
>TRBJ2-7|.|TRBV11-1|.
TGTGCCAGCAGCTTAGCGAGGGACACGACCTACGAGCAGTACTTC
CASSLARDTTYEQYF
>TRBJ1-2|.|TRBV29-1|.
TGCAGCGTCGTAGGGGACAATTCTAACTATGGCTACACCTTC
CSVVGDNSNYGYTF
>TRBJ1-5|.|TRBV19|.
TGTGCCAGTAGTGAGGGGGGGTTATCGCCCCAGCATTTT
CASSEGGLSPQHF
>TRBJ2-2|.|TRBV5-1|TRBD1
TGCGCCAGCAGCGTACCGGGACAGGGGGTTTCCAGCGGGGAGCTGTTTTTT
CASSVPGQGVSSGELFF
>TRBJ1-5|.|TRBV28|.
TGTGCCAGCCACCCCTCCGGGAGCCATCAGCCCCAGCATTTT
CASHPSGSHQPQHF
>TRBJ2-1|.|TRBV7-9|.
TGTGCCAGCAGTTTACGGAATGAGCAGTTCTTC
CASSLRNEQFF
>TRBJ1-1|.|TRBV27|TRBD1
TGTGCCAGCAGTGAGACGGGACAGGGTAACACTGAAGCTTTCTTT
CASSETGQGNTEAFF
>TRBJ2-1|.|TRBV10-1|TRBD2
TGCGCCAGCAGTGAGTCGACTCTGGGGGGCGGGGGGCACAATGAGCAGTTCTTC
CASSESTLGGGGHNEQFF
>TRBJ1-5|.|TRBV7-9|TRBD1
TGTGCCAGCAGCAGGACAGGGGATCAGCCCCAGCATTTT
CASSRTGDQPQHF
>TRBJ2-7|.|TRBV7-2|TRBD2
TGTGCCAGCAGCCCTGGACTAGCGGGAGTTTTTTCGCAGTACTTC
CASSPGLAGVFSQYF
>TRBJ2-5|once|TRBV28|TRBD1
TGTGCCAGCAGTTCCGGGACAGGGCCCCAAGAGACCCAGTACTTC
CASSSGTGPQETQYF
>TRBJ2-2|.|TRBV7-7|.
TGTGCTAGCAGCTTTTCCAGAAATGGGGAGCTGTTTTTT
CASSFSRNGELFF
>TRBJ1-5|.|TRBV6-6|.
TGTGCCAGCAGTTACTCGACAGTGCTCCAGCCCCAGCATTTT
CASSYSTVLQPQHF
>TRBJ1-5|.|TRBV10-3|TRBD1
TGTGCCATCAGGGCGGACAGGGTAAATCAGCCCCAGCATTTT
CAIRADRVNQPQHF
>TRBJ1-6|.|TRBV6-6|.
TGTGCCAGCAGTTACTGGAGAGGGGAGGGATCACCCCTCCACTTT
CASSYWRGEGSPLHF
>TRBJ2-7|.|TRBV2|TRBD1
TGTGCCAGCAGGGAGGACAGGTTCTACGAGCAGTACTTC
CASREDRFYEQYF
>TRBJ1-5|.|TRBV5-5|.
TGTGCCAGCAGCTTGGAGGGGTGGGATAGCAATCAGCCCCAGCATTTT
CASSLEGWDSNQPQHF
>TRBJ2-7|.|TRBV11-3|.
TGTGCCAGCAGCATCACAGACAGCTACGAGCAGTACTTC
CASSITDSYEQYF
>TRBJ1-2|.|TRBV29-1|.
TGCAGCGTTGATCGGTGGTCGCCCACCTCCGTCTATGGCTACACCTTC
CSVDRWSPTSVYGYTF